Listed below are T cell receptor beta chains from one sample, sequenced in a study of blood T cell repertoires in COVID-19. Repertoires were generated with immunoSEQ multiplex PCR, while TCRdb's copy carries only in-frame clones and drops some. This sample has about 150,000 clones, with roughly 85% found just once. Input material: PBMCs or T cells enriched from blood (not recorded which). The receptors stem from a man aged 45 to 65 who had recovered from COVID-19. Both conserved end residues are part of each CDR3. D genes are given only for firm matches. Size is omitted from some rows. Given values are once, few, many or a class for expanded clones.

V gene	J gene	clone size	D gene	CDR3 DNA	CDR3 protein
TRBV9	TRBJ2-1	-	TRBD2	TGTGCCAGCAGCGTAGGAGCGGGGGTACCCTACAATGAGCAGTTCTTC	CASSVGAGVPYNEQFF
TRBV10-2	TRBJ1-2	-	TRBD1	TGCGCCAGCGGAGACAGGGGGGGCTACACCTTC	CASGDRGGYTF
TRBV9	TRBJ2-3	once	TRBD2	TGTGCCAGCAGCGTAGTGACTAGCGACACAGATACGCAGTATTTT	CASSVVTSDTDTQYF
TRBV19	TRBJ1-5	once	-	TGTGCCAGTAGTATAGGTTTTCGGGGTAGCAATCAGCCCCAGCATTTT	CASSIGFRGSNQPQHF
TRBV4-3	TRBJ2-2	-	TRBD1	TGCGCCAGCAGCCGGAAACAGGGGGGAAACGGGGAGCTGTTTTTT	CASSRKQGGNGELFF
TRBV28	TRBJ2-3	-	-	TGTGCCAGCAGTTTACCGTTCATGGTGGGGAGGGATACGCAGTATTTT	CASSLPFMVGRDTQYF
TRBV5-4	TRBJ1-6	-	TRBD1	TGTGCCAGCAGCCCCGGACAGGGTGATTTTTCACCCCTCCACTTT	CASSPGQGDFSPLHF
TRBV15	TRBJ1-1	-	TRBD1	TGTGCCACCAGCAGACCTACAGGGACAGCTGAAGCTTTCTTT	CATSRPTGTAEAFF
TRBV27	TRBJ2-5	-	TRBD2	TGTGCCAGCATGGGACTAGCGGGCGGTGAGGAGACCCAGTACTTC	CASMGLAGGEETQYF
TRBV9	TRBJ2-1	-	TRBD1	TGTGCCAGTTCCCCGGGGACAGCTTACTCCTACAATGAGCAGTTCTTC	CASSPGTAYSYNEQFF
TRBV5-8	TRBJ1-5	-	-	TGTGCCAGCAGCTCATCACCCGGGGCAGGGGATCAGCCCCAGCATTTT	CASSSSPGAGDQPQHF
TRBV5-6	TRBJ1-6	-	-	TGTGCCAGCAGCTTGGGTAGGAAAGGACTCTGGGCAGGTAATTCACCCCTCCACTTT	CASSLGRKGLWAGNSPLHF
TRBV30	TRBJ1-6	-	-	TGTGCCTGGAGTCCCGGGGGATTCTCCTATAATTCACCCCTCCACTTT	CAWSPGGFSYNSPLHF
TRBV7-9	TRBJ1-5	-	-	TGTGCCAGCAGCTTAGCCCACGGGAATCAGCCCCAGCATTTT	CASSLAHGNQPQHF
TRBV30	TRBJ2-1	once	TRBD2	TGTGCCTGGAGTTCGACTAGCGGTTACAATGAGCAGTTCTTC	CAWSSTSGYNEQFF